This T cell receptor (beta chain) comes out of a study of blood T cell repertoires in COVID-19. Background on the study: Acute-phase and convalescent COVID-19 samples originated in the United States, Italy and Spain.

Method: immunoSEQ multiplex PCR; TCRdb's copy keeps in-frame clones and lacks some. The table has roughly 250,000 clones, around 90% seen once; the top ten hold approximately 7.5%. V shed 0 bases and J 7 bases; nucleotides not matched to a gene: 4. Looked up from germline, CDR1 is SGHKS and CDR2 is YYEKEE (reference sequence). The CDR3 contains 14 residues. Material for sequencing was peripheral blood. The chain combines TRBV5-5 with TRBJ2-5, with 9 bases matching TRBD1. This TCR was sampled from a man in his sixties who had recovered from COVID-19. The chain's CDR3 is CASSLGTGEGTQYF. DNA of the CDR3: TGTGCCAGCAGCTTGGGGACAGGGGAAGGGACCCAGTACTTC.